This TCR beta chain was documented in a study of cytomegalovirus exposure and HLA in healthy donors. Germline CDR1 and CDR2: MRHNA and SNTAGT. The CDR3 extends over 16 amino acids. V shed 6 bases and J shed 0 bases, with 16 bases lying between them. In the PCR, 60 Vbeta and 13 Jbeta primers were used. Produced via immunoSEQ multiplex PCR; TCRdb's table is partial and in-frame only. The sample consists of some 70,000 clones, about 76% of them appearing once. The chain uses TRBV6-4 and TRBJ2-3; the D gene is possibly TRBD1 (6 bases). The sequenced sample consisted of PBMCs. The receptor was isolated from a man aged 18-30 years in good health and CMV-seronegative. The CDR3 nucleotides read TGTGCCAGCAGCGAAACAGGGACCCTCAGCACAGATACGCAGTATTTT. Translating it yields CASSETGTLSTDTQYF.